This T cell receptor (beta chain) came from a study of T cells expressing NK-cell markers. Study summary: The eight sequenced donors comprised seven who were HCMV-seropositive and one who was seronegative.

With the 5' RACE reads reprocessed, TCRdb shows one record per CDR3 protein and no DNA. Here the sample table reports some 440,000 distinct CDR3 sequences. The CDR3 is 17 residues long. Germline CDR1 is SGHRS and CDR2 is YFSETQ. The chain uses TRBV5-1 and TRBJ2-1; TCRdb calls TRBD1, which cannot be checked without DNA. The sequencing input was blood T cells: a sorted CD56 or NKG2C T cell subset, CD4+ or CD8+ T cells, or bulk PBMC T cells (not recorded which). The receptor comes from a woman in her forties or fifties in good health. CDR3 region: CASSSKPWLGGYNEQFF. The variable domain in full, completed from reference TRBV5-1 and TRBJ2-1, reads KAGVTQTPRYLIKTRGQQVTLSCSPISGHRSVSWYQQTPGQGLQFLFEYFSETQRNKGNFPGRFSGRQFSNSRSEMNVSTLELGDSALYLCASSSKPWLGGYNEQFFGPGTRLTVL.